The entry below gives a single T cell receptor beta chain sequence along with its context. What it binds is not known. Trimming cost V 5 bases and J 2 bases; bases outside gene matches: 9. CDR3 length equals 16 residues. Germline-derived CDR1 and CDR2 are SEHNR and FQNEAQ (reference sequence). Those who donated were healthy bone marrow donors. The study ran its PCR with 60 Vbeta and 13 Jbeta primers. Profiled with immunoSEQ multiplex PCR; TCRdb holds only in-frame clones, not every one. This table holds about 200,000 clones, roughly 80% found once. The entry originates in a study of cytomegalovirus exposure and HLA in healthy donors. Overall study findings and caveats: For presence/absence analyses, sequencing depth was assumed to be roughly uniform across donors.

The sample comprised PBMCs. The J gene is TRBJ2-5, the V gene TRBV7-9; 9 bases agree with TRBD1. The sequence was collected from a woman between 18 and 29 years old in good health and CMV-seronegative. CDR3 in amino acids: CASSGRDRAKQETQYF. In nucleotides, the CDR3 is TGTGCCAGCAGCGGCCGGGACAGGGCAAAGCAAGAGACCCAGTACTTC. Filled out from reference TRBV7-9 and TRBJ2-5, the complete variable domain reads DTGVSQNPRHKITKRGQNVTFRCDPISEHNRLYWYRQTLGQGPEFLTYFQNEAQLEKSRLLSDRFSAERPKGSFSTLEIQRTEQGDSAMYLCASSGRDRAKQETQYFGPGTRLLVL.